The source of this T cell receptor (beta chain) is a study of spatial heterogeneity in lung cancer. About the study: Each time, sequencing found more beta-chain sequences than alpha-chain sequences. TCR and UMI combinations that were unique each appeared, on average, more than ten times in raw reads.

The time point is: sample taken at primary tumor resection. Whole RNA, isolated from tumor, nontumor lung or frozen PBMC, was sequenced without prior sorting. TCRdb ran MiXCR on the 5' RACE reads and lists one entry per CDR3 protein. The table has some 2,400 distinct CDR3 sequences, about 12% seen once; the top ten hold 22%. Trimming stripped 5 bases from V and 7 bases from J, with 11 bases between. Germline V CDR1 and CDR2: MNHEY, SMNVEV (reference sequence). The CDR3 is made up of 12 amino acids. The source of this sequence is a female donor with early-stage non-small cell lung cancer. Sequences were derived from normal lung tissue next to the tumor, sampled at surgery. The chain links TRBV27 to TRBJ2-5; D gene unclear. The DNA of the CDR3 is TGTGCCAGCAGTCGAGAGCTGGGGACCCAGTACTTC. Encoded protein: CASSRELGTQYF.